One sample yielded the 5 T cell receptor beta chains listed below, sequenced in a study of blood T cell repertoires in COVID-19. Clones were read by immunoSEQ multiplex PCR, and TCRdb kept only the in-frame ones, dropping some. The table lists 150,000 to 200,000 clones, 85% of them singletons, with 3% to 3.5% in the top ten. Sequencing was done on a sample of peripheral blood. The receptors were gathered from a human donor with acute or convalescent COVID-19. The donor label of this sample is uncertain.

The chain employs TRBV2 and TRBJ1-1; TRBD1 aligns across 7 bases. CDR1 is SNHLY and CDR2 is FYNNEI in the germline V gene. V lost 7 bases to trimming and J lost 0 bases; unmatched junction nucleotides: 11. The CDR3 runs 16 residues. CDR3 nucleotide sequence: TGTGCCAGCATTCGACAGGGATGGGGCATGAACACTGAAGCTTTCTTT. It specifies CASIRQGWGMNTEAFF.

The V and J genes are TRBV28 and TRBJ2-2; TRBD1 agrees at 7 bases. V was pared by 3 bases and J by 5 bases, with 6 bases of the junction left unmatched. CDR1 is MDHEN, CDR2 SYDVKM, per germline. This CDR3 contains 15 residues. The DNA for the CDR3 is TGTGCCAGCAGTTTTCCAGGGGGTGGGACCGGGGAGCTGTTTTTT. Protein product: CASSFPGGGTGELFF. The full variable domain, in which reference TRBV28 and TRBJ2-2 provide the parts outside the CDR3, is DVKVTQSSRYLVKRTGEKVFLECVQDMDHENMFWYRQDPGLGLRLIYFSYDVKMKEKGDIPEGYSVSREKKERFSLILESASTNQTSMYLCASSFPGGGTGELFFGEGSRLTVL.

The rearrangement links TRBV6-4 to TRBJ2-1; 7 nucleotides align to TRBD2. Germline CDR1 reads MRHNA; CDR2 reads SNTAGT. V shed 2 bases, J shed 6 bases, and the junction held 4 bases outside the gene matches. This CDR3 has 14 amino acids. The CDR3: CASSDRGVFNEQFF. The DNA of the CDR3 is TGTGCCAGCAGTGACCGGGGGGTATTCAATGAGCAGTTCTTC.

The rearrangement joins TRBV7-3 to TRBJ2-1; 8 bases map to TRBD2. Germline assignment: CDR1 SGHTA and CDR2 FQGTGA. Trimming cost V 4 bases and J 0 bases; bases outside gene matches: 11. This CDR3 region has 18 residues. The CDR3 region is CASSSGTRGGNSYNEQFF. The DNA of the CDR3 is TGTGCCAGCAGCTCCGGAACTCGCGGGGGGAACTCCTACAATGAGCAGTTCTTC.

The chain uses TRBV5-1 and TRBJ2-3; 7 bases agree with TRBD1. From germline, CDR1 is SGHRS and CDR2 YFSETQ. This CDR3 spans 15 amino acids. After removal of 1 base from V and 4 bases from J, the junction contained 6 bases not matched to a gene. The CDR3 spells CASSLLTGNADTQYF. Here the CDR3 DNA reads TGCGCCAGCAGCTTGTTGACAGGGAATGCAGATACGCAGTATTTT.